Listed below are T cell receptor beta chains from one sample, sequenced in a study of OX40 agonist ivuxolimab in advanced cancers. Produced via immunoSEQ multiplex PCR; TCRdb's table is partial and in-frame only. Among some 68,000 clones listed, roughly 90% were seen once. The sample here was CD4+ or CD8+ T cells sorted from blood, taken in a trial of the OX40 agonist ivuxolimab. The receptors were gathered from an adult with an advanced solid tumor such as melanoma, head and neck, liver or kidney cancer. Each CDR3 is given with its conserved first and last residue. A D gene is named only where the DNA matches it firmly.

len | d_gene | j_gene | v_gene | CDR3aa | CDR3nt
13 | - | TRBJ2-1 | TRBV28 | CASSWNGYNEQFF | TGTGCCAGCAGTTGGAACGGGTACAATGAGCAGTTCTTC
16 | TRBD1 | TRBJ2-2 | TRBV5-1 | CASSLEGAGNTGELFF | TGCGCCAGCAGCTTGGAGGGGGCTGGGAACACCGGGGAGCTGTTTTTT
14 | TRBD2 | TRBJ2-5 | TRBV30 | CAWASGGSGETQYF | TGTGCCTGGGCTAGCGGGGGGAGCGGAGAGACCCAGTACTTC
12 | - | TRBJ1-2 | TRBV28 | CASSPPLHGYTF | TGTGCCAGCAGTCCTCCGCTCCATGGCTACACCTTC
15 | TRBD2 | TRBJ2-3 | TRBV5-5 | CASSLGLADTDTQYF | TGTGCCAGCAGCCTGGGACTAGCAGACACAGATACGCAGTATTTT
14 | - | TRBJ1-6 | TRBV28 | CASSPPPGRSPLHF | TGTGCCAGCAGTCCTCCCCCGGGGAGGTCACCCCTCCACTTT
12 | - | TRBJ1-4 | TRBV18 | CASSPRGEKLFF | TGTGCCAGCTCACCCCGAGGGGAAAAACTGTTTTTT
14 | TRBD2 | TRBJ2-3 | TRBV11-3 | CASSLVAGVNTQYF | TGTGCCAGCAGCTTAGTAGCGGGAGTCAATACGCAGTATTTT
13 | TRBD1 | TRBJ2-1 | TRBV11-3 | CASSVGQGGEQFF | TGTGCCAGCAGCGTAGGACAGGGTGGGGAGCAGTTCTTC
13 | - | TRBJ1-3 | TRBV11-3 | CASSVLAGNTIYF | TGTGCCAGCAGCGTGCTGGCCGGAAACACCATATATTTT
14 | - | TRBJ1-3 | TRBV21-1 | CASSKKGSGNTIYF | TGTGCCAGCAGCAAAAAAGGGTCTGGAAACACCATATATTTT
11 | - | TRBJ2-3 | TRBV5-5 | CAKRHGDTQYF | TGTGCCAAACGACACGGAGATACGCAGTATTTT
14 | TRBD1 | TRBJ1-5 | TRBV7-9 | CASSGGKEGAPQHF | TGTGCCAGCTCTGGGGGGAAAGAGGGGGCGCCCCAGCATTTT
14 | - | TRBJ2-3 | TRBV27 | CASSFYLGADTQYF | TGTGCCAGCAGTTTTTATCTCGGGGCAGATACGCAGTATTTT
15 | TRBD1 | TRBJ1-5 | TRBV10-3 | CAISGLQGTGGPQHF | TGTGCCATCAGTGGACTACAGGGCACAGGGGGACCCCAGCATTTT
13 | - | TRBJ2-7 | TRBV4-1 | CASSQVFRYEQYF | TGCGCCAGCAGCCAAGTCTTCAGGTACGAGCAGTACTTC
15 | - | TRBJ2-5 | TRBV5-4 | CASSVTRGSRETQYF | TGTGCCAGCAGCGTAACCCGGGGGTCGAGAGAGACCCAGTACTTC
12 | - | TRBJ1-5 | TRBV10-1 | CARDSSNQPQHF | TGCGCCAGAGACAGTAGCAATCAGCCCCAGCATTTT
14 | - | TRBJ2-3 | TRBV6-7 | CASSYKGDTDTQYF | TGTGCCAGCAGTTACAAGGGAGACACAGATACGCAGTATTTT
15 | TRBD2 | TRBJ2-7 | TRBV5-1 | CASKGLAGGSGEQYF | TGCGCCAGCAAGGGACTAGCGGGAGGGTCTGGCGAGCAGTACTTC
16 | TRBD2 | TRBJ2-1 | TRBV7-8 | CASSSRLAGVRHEQFF | TGTGCCAGCAGCTCCAGACTAGCGGGAGTGAGGCATGAGCAGTTCTTC
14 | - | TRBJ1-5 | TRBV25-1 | CASSASLWNQPQHF | TGTGCCAGCAGTGCCAGTCTTTGGAATCAGCCCCAGCATTTT
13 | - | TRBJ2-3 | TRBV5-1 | CASSLIGTDTQYF | TGCGCCAGCAGCTTAATTGGCACAGATACGCAGTATTTT
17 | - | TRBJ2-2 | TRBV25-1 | CASSSAGWVDNTGELFF | TGTGCCAGCAGTTCCGCAGGCTGGGTTGACAACACCGGGGAGCTGTTTTTT
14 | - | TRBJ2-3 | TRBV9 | CASSPGWGTDTQYF | TGTGCCAGCAGCCCAGGCTGGGGCACAGATACGCAGTATTTT
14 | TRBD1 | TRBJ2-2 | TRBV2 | CASSGTGNTGELFF | TGTGCCAGCAGTGGGACAGGGAACACCGGGGAGCTGTTTTTT
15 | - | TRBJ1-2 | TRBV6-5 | CASSYSPGSEDGYTF | TGTGCCAGCAGTTACTCACCAGGGTCGGAGGATGGCTACACCTTC
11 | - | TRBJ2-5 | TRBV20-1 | CSARNLETQYF | TGCAGTGCTAGGAATTTGGAGACCCAGTACTTC
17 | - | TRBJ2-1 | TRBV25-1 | CASSEYLAPLGPNEQFF | TGTGCCAGCAGTGAATACCTGGCTCCCTTAGGCCCCAATGAGCAGTTCTTC
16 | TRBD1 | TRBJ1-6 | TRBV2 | CASSEEGQGKGSPLHF | TGTGCCAGCAGTGAAGAGGGACAGGGAAAAGGATCACCCCTCCACTTT
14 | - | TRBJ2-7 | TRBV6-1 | CASSPAGMLEGPYF | TGTGCCAGCAGTCCCGCCGGGATGCTAGAGGGTCCGTACTTC
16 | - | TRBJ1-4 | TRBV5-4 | CASSPSAPATNEKLFF | TGTGCCAGCAGCCCTTCCGCTCCTGCAACTAATGAAAAACTGTTTTTT
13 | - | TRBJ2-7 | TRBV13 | CASRGTNDYEQYF | TGTGCCAGCCGCGGTACGAACGACTACGAGCAGTACTTC
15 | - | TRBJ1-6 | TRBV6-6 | CASSYSTRGESPLHF | TGTGCCAGCAGTTACTCGACCAGGGGTGAGTCACCCCTCCACTTT
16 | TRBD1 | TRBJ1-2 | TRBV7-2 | CASSLVRGSQGNGYTF | TGTGCCAGCAGCTTAGTAAGAGGTTCACAGGGGAATGGCTACACCTTC
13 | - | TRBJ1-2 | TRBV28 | CASSFTDNYGYTF | TGTGCCAGCAGTTTTACGGATAACTATGGCTACACCTTC
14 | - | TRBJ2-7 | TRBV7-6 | CASSLDRGTSEQYF | TGTGCCAGCAGCTTAGACCGAGGGACGTCCGAGCAGTACTTC
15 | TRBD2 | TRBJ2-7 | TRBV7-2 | CASSLRSGDSYEQYF | TGTGCCAGCAGCTTACGTAGCGGGGACTCCTACGAGCAGTACTTC
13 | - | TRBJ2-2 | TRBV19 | CASSGTNTGELFF | TGTGCCAGTAGTGGAACGAACACCGGGGAGCTGTTTTTT